This T cell receptor (beta chain) was obtained from a study of blood T cell repertoires in COVID-19. Study background: Some COVID-19 samples were acute and others convalescent; all came from the United States, Italy and Spain. The cDNA or gDNA used as material had been derived from T cells, B-cell-depleted T cells, or PBMCs.

In the original workflow: Reference gene primer amplification in the assay estimated nucleated cell counts. Produced via immunoSEQ multiplex PCR; TCRdb's table is partial and in-frame only. V and J calls plus clone size are reproduced from that table; the DNA served to infer D and trimming. The sample lists 250,000 or so clones, 88% occurring once. Germline V lookup: CDR1 SGHTA, CDR2 FQGNSA. The CDR3 sequence is 14 residues long. V shed 3 bases and J shed 4 bases, with 10 bases lying between them. The chain carries TRBV7-2 and TRBJ1-5; a weak D match, TRBD1 (5 bases). Input material: peripheral blood. The receptor was derived from a man at least 80 years old with acute or convalescent COVID-19. As DNA, the CDR3 is TGTGCCAGCAGCTTGTCCGGGGGAAATCAGCCCCAGCATTTT. Amino acid sequence: CASSLSGGNQPQHF.